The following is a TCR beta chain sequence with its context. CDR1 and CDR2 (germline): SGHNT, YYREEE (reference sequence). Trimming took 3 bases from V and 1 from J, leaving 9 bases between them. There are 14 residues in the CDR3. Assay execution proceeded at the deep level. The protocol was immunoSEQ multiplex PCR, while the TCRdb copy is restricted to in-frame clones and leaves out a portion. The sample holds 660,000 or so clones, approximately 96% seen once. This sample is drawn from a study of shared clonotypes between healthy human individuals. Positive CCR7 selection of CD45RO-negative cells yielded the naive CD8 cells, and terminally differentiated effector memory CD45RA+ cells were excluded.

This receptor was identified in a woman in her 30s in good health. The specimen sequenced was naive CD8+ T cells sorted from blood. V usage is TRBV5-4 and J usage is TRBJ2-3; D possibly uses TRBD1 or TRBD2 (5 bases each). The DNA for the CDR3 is TGTGCCAGCAGCTCCAGGGACGGCACAGATACGCAGTATTTT. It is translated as CASSSRDGTDTQYF.